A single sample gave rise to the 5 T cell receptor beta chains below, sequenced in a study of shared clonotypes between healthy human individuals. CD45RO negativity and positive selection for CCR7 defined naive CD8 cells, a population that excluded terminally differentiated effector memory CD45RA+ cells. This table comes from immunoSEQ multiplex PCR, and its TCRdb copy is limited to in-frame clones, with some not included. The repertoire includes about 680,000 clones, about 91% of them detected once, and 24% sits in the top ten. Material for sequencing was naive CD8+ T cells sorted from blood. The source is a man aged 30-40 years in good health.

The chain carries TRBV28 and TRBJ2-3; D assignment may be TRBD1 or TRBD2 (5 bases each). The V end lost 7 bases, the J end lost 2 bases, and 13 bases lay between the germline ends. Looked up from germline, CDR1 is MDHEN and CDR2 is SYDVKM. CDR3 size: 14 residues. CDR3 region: CASTMPGTTDTQYF. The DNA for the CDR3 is TGTGCCAGCACAATGCCGGGGACCACAGATACGCAGTATTTT.

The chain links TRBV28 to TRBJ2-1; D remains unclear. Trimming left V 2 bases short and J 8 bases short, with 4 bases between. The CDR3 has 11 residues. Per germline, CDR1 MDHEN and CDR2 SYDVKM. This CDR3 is CASSLLDEQFF. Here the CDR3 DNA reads TGTGCCAGCAGTTTACTGGATGAGCAGTTCTTC.

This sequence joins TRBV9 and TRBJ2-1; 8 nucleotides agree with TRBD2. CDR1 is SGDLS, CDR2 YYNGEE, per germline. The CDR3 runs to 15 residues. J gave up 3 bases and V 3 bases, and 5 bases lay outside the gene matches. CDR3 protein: CASSAAGVVYNEQFF. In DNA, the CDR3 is TGTGCCAGCAGCGCAGCGGGAGTTGTCTACAATGAGCAGTTCTTC. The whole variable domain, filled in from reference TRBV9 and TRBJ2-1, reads DSGVTQTPKHLITATGQRVTLRCSPRSGDLSVYWYQQSLDQGLQFLIQYYNGEERAKGNILERFSAQQFPDLHSELNLSSLELGDSALYFCASSAAGVVYNEQFFGPGTRLTVL.

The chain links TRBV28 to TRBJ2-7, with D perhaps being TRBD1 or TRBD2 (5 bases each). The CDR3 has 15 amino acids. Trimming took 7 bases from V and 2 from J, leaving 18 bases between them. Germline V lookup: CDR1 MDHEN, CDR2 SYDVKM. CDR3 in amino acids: CASIKGLGAPYEQYF. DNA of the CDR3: TGTGCCAGCATTAAAGGGCTCGGGGCCCCCTACGAGCAGTACTTC.

The CDR3 nucleotides are TGTGCCAGCAGCCCCAGGGTACTAGTGCAGCCCCAGCATTTT. Its protein product is CASSPRVLVQPQHF. The chain carries TRBV6-1 and TRBJ1-5, with D possibly being TRBD1 (5 bases). Trimming removed 6 bases from V and 7 bases from J, with 16 bases in between. From germline, CDR1 is MNHNS and CDR2 SASEGT. This CDR3 region has 14 residues.